This TCR beta chain was profiled in a study of blood T cell repertoires in COVID-19. Authors' analysis steps: For nucleated cells, counts were estimated from reference gene primer amplification. Some clones are missing from TCRdb's copy, which holds only in-frame ones; the method was immunoSEQ multiplex PCR. From that table come the V and J calls and clone size; the DNA was used to work out D and trimming. The table shows approximately 230,000 clones, with around 90% occurring only once. This clone appeared once. V lost 2 bases, J lost 3 bases, and 13 bases stayed unmatched. Germline-derived CDR1 and CDR2 are GTSNPN and SVGIG (reference sequence). The CDR3 sequence is 17 residues long.

The J gene is TRBJ1-2, the V gene TRBV30; 9 bases fit TRBD1. The receptor's source is a woman aged 30 to 39 with acute COVID-19. The specimen was PBMCs or T cells enriched from blood (not recorded which). The CDR3 spells CAWSIKQGAGWDYGYTF. Here the CDR3 DNA reads TGTGCCTGGAGTATCAAACAGGGGGCAGGCTGGGACTATGGCTACACCTTC.